Following are 32 T cell receptor beta chains from one sample sequenced in a study of blood T cell repertoires in COVID-19. TCRdb keeps only in-frame clones here, not all; method: immunoSEQ multiplex PCR. Of 250,000 to 350,000 clones in the sample, less than 90% were seen once. The sample consisted of PBMCs or T cells enriched from blood (not recorded which). Source of these receptors: a woman between 45 and 65 years old who had recovered from COVID-19.

The rearrangement uses TRBV18 and TRBJ1-1, with 10 bases fitting TRBD1. Trimming removed 3 bases from V and 1 base from J; junction bases left unmatched: 8. Germline V gene lookup returns CDR1 KGHSH and CDR2 LQKENI. The CDR3 consists of 17 residues. CDR3 DNA sequence: TGTGCCAGCTCACCCTACCGGGACAGGGGTAGGAACACTGAAGCTTTCTTT. This encodes CASSPYRDRGRNTEAFF. The whole variable domain, remainder taken from reference TRBV18 and TRBJ1-1, is NAGVMQNPRHLVRRRGQEARLRCSPMKGHSHVYWYRQLPEEGLKFMVYLQKENIIDESGMPKERFSAEFPKEGPSILRIQQVVRGDSAAYFCASSPYRDRGRNTEAFFGQGTRLTVV.

J is TRBJ2-7 and V is TRBV6-5; TRBD1 is a possible D gene (6 bases). The V and J ends lost 7 bases and 7 bases respectively, with 14 bases between them. CDR1 and CDR2 from the germline V gene are MNHEY and SVGAGI. The CDR3 sequence is 12 residues long. This chain's CDR3 is CASTLQGTEQYF. CDR3 sequence (DNA): TGTGCCAGCACCCTACAGGGTACAGAGCAGTACTTC.

This rearrangement joins TRBV6-2 or TRBV6-3 to TRBJ2-7; D not certain. Germline V gene sequence: CDR1 MNHEY, CDR2 SVGEGT. Between the trimmed V and J ends, which lost 5 bases and 4 bases, there was a span of 6 bases. This CDR3 is built from 11 residues. The CDR3 is CASSPRYEQYF. The DNA of the CDR3 is TGTGCCAGCAGTCCGAGATACGAGCAGTACTTC.

DNA for the CDR3: TGTGCCAGCAGCTTACTAGCGGCTAGCACAGATACGCAGTATTTT. Its protein is CASSLLAASTDTQYF. V usage is TRBV7-3 and J usage is TRBJ2-3; TRBD2 aligns across 7 bases. The CDR3 contains 15 residues. V shed 2 bases, J shed 0 bases, and the junction held 2 bases outside the gene matches. Germline CDR1 and CDR2: SGHTA and FQGTGA.

This chain joins TRBV12-3 or TRBV12-4 and TRBJ2-3; tentatively, D is TRBD2 (6 bases). This CDR3 is built from 12 residues. With 7 bases removed from V and 6 bases from J, the gap between germline ends came to 11 bases. CDR3 DNA: TGTGCCAGCAAGCGGGCCACTGATACGCAGTATTTT. It is translated as CASKRATDTQYF.

The chain carries TRBV7-2 and TRBJ2-7; 12 bases map to TRBD1. There are 15 residues in the CDR3. Germline CDR1 and CDR2: SGHTA and FQGNSA. V shed 5 bases and J 5 bases; nucleotides not matched to a gene: 7. The chain's CDR3 is CASSAIGTGGNEQYF. For the CDR3, the DNA is TGTGCCAGCAGCGCCATCGGGACAGGGGGCAACGAGCAGTACTTC. Looking up the rest from reference TRBV7-2 and TRBJ2-7 gives the full variable domain: GAGVSQSPSNKVTEKGKDVELRCDPISGHTALYWYRQSLGQGLEFLIYFQGNSAPDKSGLPSDRFSAERTGGSVSTLTIQRTQQEDSAVYLCASSAIGTGGNEQYFGPGTRLTVT.

This rearrangement joins TRBV28 to TRBJ1-2; TRBD1 matches at 7 bases. The CDR3 spans 14 residues. The V gene's germline CDR1 is MDHEN and CDR2 SYDVKM. Losses at the gene ends were 4 bases for V and 2 bases for J; bases not matched to a gene: 4. CDR3 in DNA: TGTGCCAGCAGTTCTGGGACAGCGAACTATGGCTACACCTTC. Its translation is CASSSGTANYGYTF.

The chain has TRBV25-1 and TRBJ2-1, with TRBD1 matching over 8 bases. The germline gives CDR1 MGHDK, CDR2 SYGVNS. The CDR3 runs 15 residues. The V gene end was trimmed by 6 bases and the J gene end by 5 bases; junction bases not matched to a gene: 9. CDR3 region: CASRSAGGGHNEQFF. CDR3 coding DNA: TGTGCCAGCAGGAGCGCAGGGGGCGGCCACAATGAGCAGTTCTTC.

The chain couples TRBV18 to TRBJ1-6; maybe TRBD1 (5 bases). The CDR3 totals 15 residues. Germline lookup yields CDR1 KGHSH and CDR2 LQKENI. Trimming removed 2 bases from V and 10 bases from J, with 15 bases in between. CDR3 amino acids: CASSPVERGGSPLHF. The CDR3 DNA follows: TGTGCCAGCTCACCAGTCGAAAGGGGAGGGTCACCCCTCCACTTT.

This rearrangement joins TRBV28 to TRBJ2-5; possible D gene TRBD2, 5 bases. From germline, CDR1 is MDHEN and CDR2 SYDVKM. This CDR3 is built from 17 residues. Trimming shortened V by 1 base and J by 0 bases, and 15 bases separated the two germline ends. This CDR3 is CASSLFSGTRNQETQYF. In DNA, the CDR3 is TGTGCCAGCAGTTTATTCTCGGGAACGAGGAACCAAGAGACCCAGTACTTC.

CDR3 loop: CATSRDQGETQYF. For the CDR3, the DNA is TGTGCCACCAGCAGAGATCAGGGGGAGACCCAGTACTTC. The chain has TRBV15 and TRBJ2-5, with a weak D call TRBD1 (6 bases). The CDR3 is made up of 13 amino acids. CDR1 is LNHNV and CDR2 is YYDKDF in the germline V gene (reference sequence). V was cut by 0 bases and J by 5 bases, with 7 bases left in between.

The genes are TRBV27 and TRBJ1-5; TRBD1 matches 8 bases. This CDR3 has 15 amino acids. Germline V gives CDR1 MNHEY, CDR2 SMNVEV (reference sequence). The V and J ends lost 5 bases and 5 bases, in that order; junction bases with no gene match: 8. This CDR3 reads CASSPTDRAHQPQHF. CDR3 bases: TGTGCCAGCAGTCCCACGGACAGGGCCCATCAGCCCCAGCATTTT.

V is TRBV14 and J is TRBJ2-3; D is unresolved. Trimming took off 1 base at V and 2 bases at J, with 13 bases between the two ends. CDR3 length: 16 amino acids. Per the germline V gene, CDR1 is SGHDN and CDR2 is FVKESK. The CDR3 DNA reads as TGTGCCAGCAGCCAAGCGGTGCGGAAGTACACAGATACGCAGTATTTT. This gives the protein CASSQAVRKYTDTQYF.

The sample holds a few counts of this clone. V usage is TRBV7-8 and J usage is TRBJ1-5; no firm D call. From germline, CDR1 is SGHVS and CDR2 FQNEAQ. CDR3 length: 12 amino acids. V lost 5 bases, J lost 3 bases, and 5 bases lay in between. The CDR3 bases are TGTGCCAGCAGCCGCTCCAATCAGCCCCAGCATTTT. This translates into CASSRSNQPQHF.

The chain links TRBV11-1 to TRBJ1-4; TRBD1 might be the D (5 bases). V was pared by 1 base and J by 8 bases, with 11 bases between. Germline CDR1 SGHAT, CDR2 FQDESV (reference sequence). CDR3 length equals 14 residues. CDR3 amino acids: CASSLDRRDEKLFF. The CDR3 nucleotides are TGTGCCAGCAGCTTAGACAGGAGAGACGAAAAACTGTTTTTT.

The chain employs TRBV6-5 and TRBJ2-7; TRBD1 matches at 7 bases. CDR1 and CDR2 from the germline V gene are MNHEY and SVGAGI. This CDR3 is built from 14 residues. The ends lost 5 bases at V and 1 base at J; junction bases unmatched: 5. This chain's CDR3 is CASSTRTGSYEQYF. In nucleotides, the CDR3 is TGTGCCAGCAGTACTCGGACAGGATCCTACGAGCAGTACTTC.

The CDR3 bases are TGTGCCAGCAGCCGGGAACAGGGCGCAATCTCTGGGGCCAACGTCCTGACTTTC. This gives the protein CASSREQGAISGANVLTF. V usage is TRBV3-1 (or the pseudogene TRBV3-2) and J usage is TRBJ2-6; D is perhaps TRBD1 (6 bases). The CDR3 spans 18 residues. With 4 bases removed from V and 0 bases from J, the gap between germline ends came to 16 bases. The germline V gene has CDR1 LGHDT and CDR2 YNNKEL (reference sequence).

The chain carries TRBV6-5 and TRBJ2-3, with D uncertain. V lost 5 bases, J lost 3 bases, and 12 bases lay in between. The germline V gene has CDR1 MNHEY and CDR2 SVGAGI. CDR3 length: 14 amino acids. The DNA of the CDR3 is TGTGCCAGCAGTCCCAGGCCCGGAACAGATACGCAGTATTTT. The encoded protein is CASSPRPGTDTQYF.

The chain links TRBV29-1 to TRBJ1-2; D not certain. Germline V CDR1 and CDR2: SQVTM, ANQGSEA. The CDR3 contains 13 residues. Trimming took off 4 bases at V and 0 bases at J, with 9 bases between the two ends. The CDR3 sequence: CSVAYRPNYGYTF. The CDR3 DNA is TGCAGCGTTGCTTACAGACCTAACTATGGCTACACCTTC.

This chain connects TRBV14 to TRBJ2-2; D ambiguous. Germline V gene lookup returns CDR1 SGHDN and CDR2 FVKESK. This CDR3 has 17 amino acids. Trimming removed 1 base from V and 4 bases from J, with 16 bases in between. CDR3 nucleotides: TGTGCCAGCAGCCAAGGCGCGTCTACCTCGATCACCGGGGAGCTGTTTTTT. It translates to CASSQGASTSITGELFF.

The J gene is TRBJ2-1, the V gene TRBV5-1; 10 bases align to TRBD1. J gave up 9 bases and V 0 bases, and 9 bases lay outside the gene matches. This CDR3 comprises 16 residues. CDR1 is SGHRS, CDR2 YFSETQ, per germline. The CDR3 nucleotides are TGCGCCAGCAGCTTGGCAGGACAGGGGGGCCTCGGTGAGCAGTTCTTC. Amino acid sequence: CASSLAGQGGLGEQFF.

The V and J genes are TRBV2 and TRBJ1-3; 8 positions match TRBD1. With V trimmed by 3 bases and J by 4 bases, 5 bases remained unmatched. The CDR3 length is 15 residues. Germline loops: CDR1 SNHLY, CDR2 FYNNEI. The CDR3 is CASSEDRVSGNTIYF. The CDR3 DNA reads TGTGCCAGCAGTGAGGACAGGGTATCCGGAAACACCATATATTTT.

The gene calls are TRBV9 and TRBJ1-5; 9 positions agree with TRBD1. Germline CDR1 and CDR2: SGDLS and YYNGEE. The V and J ends lost 0 bases and 7 bases, in that order; junction bases with no gene match: 2. This CDR3 is built from 14 residues. The CDR3 region is CASSVGGQGQPQHF. In nucleotides, the CDR3 is TGTGCCAGCAGCGTAGGGGGACAGGGACAGCCCCAGCATTTT. The entire variable domain, with the rest obtained from reference TRBV9 and TRBJ1-5, is as follows: DSGVTQTPKHLITATGQRVTLRCSPRSGDLSVYWYQQSLDQGLQFLIQYYNGEERAKGNILERFSAQQFPDLHSELNLSSLELGDSALYFCASSVGGQGQPQHFGDGTRLSIL.

This chain uses TRBV7-9 with TRBJ2-1, with a weak D call TRBD2 (6 bases). With 2 bases removed from V and 8 bases from J, the gap between germline ends came to 13 bases. CDR1 and CDR2 from the germline V gene are SEHNR and FQNEAQ (reference sequence). This CDR3 comprises 14 residues. The CDR3: CASSLNLRRDEQFF. CDR3 nucleotides: TGTGCCAGCAGCTTAAATCTGCGGAGGGATGAGCAGTTCTTC.

The V and J genes are TRBV10-3 and TRBJ1-2; no reliable D call. The V end lost 0 bases, the J end lost 8 bases, and 10 bases lay between the germline ends. The CDR3 totals 13 residues. Germline-derived CDR1 and CDR2 are ENHRY and SYGVKD. CDR3 DNA sequence: TGTGCCATCAGTGAGTCGACTTTTCAGGGCTACACCTTC. Its protein is CAISESTFQGYTF.

The chain combines TRBV15 with TRBJ2-1; the match to TRBD2 covers 12 bases. Germline CDR1 reads LNHNV; CDR2 reads YYDKDF (reference sequence). V shed 1 base and J 4 bases; nucleotides not matched to a gene: 5. This CDR3 is built from 17 residues. The CDR3 DNA follows: TGTGCCACCAGCAGAGGCGGAGGGACTAGCGGGTACAATGAGCAGTTCTTC. It translates to CATSRGGGTSGYNEQFF.

The genes are TRBV24-1 and TRBJ2-5; 7 positions agree with TRBD1. Germline trimming cut 0 bases from V and 1 base from J; bases unmatched to any gene: 7. The CDR3 length is 17 residues. Germline CDR1 and CDR2: KGHDR and SFDVKD. In DNA form, the CDR3 reads TGTGCCACCAGTGATTTGTTGGGGGCAGGGGGCCAAGAGACCCAGTACTTC. The encoded protein is CATSDLLGAGGQETQYF.

V and J are TRBV14 and TRBJ1-1, with no clear D. The ends were cut back, 0 bases at V and 1 base at J, with 6 bases in the middle. The CDR3 runs 14 residues. Germline CDR1 SGHDN, CDR2 FVKESK. The chain's CDR3 is CASSQDSPNTEAFF. DNA of the CDR3: TGTGCCAGCAGCCAAGACTCCCCGAACACTGAAGCTTTCTTT.

The V call is TRBV6-5, the J call TRBJ1-1; 8 bases fit TRBD1. The germline V gene has CDR1 MNHEY and CDR2 SVGAGI. CDR3 size: 15 residues. Trimming took 5 bases from V and 1 from J; bases not matched to a gene: 6. CDR3 nucleotide sequence: TGTGCCAGCAGTAACAACGACAGGGGGAACACTGAAGCTTTCTTT. Its protein is CASSNNDRGNTEAFF.

This clone was seen more than once but under ten times. This chain connects TRBV7-2 to TRBJ2-1, with D unresolved. CDR1 is SGHTA and CDR2 is FQGNSA in the germline V gene. This CDR3 region has 19 residues. With 0 bases removed from V and 5 bases from J, the gap between germline ends came to 23 bases. The DNA for the CDR3 is TGTGCCAGCAGCTTAGCCCTTGCTCCAGTAGCCCTTCGAAACAATGAGCAGTTCTTC. Translated, it gives CASSLALAPVALRNNEQFF.

The V gene is TRBV14, the J gene TRBJ2-7; D is uncertain. The germline V and J ends were trimmed by 3 bases and 0 bases, with 15 bases remaining between them. This CDR3 comprises 16 residues. Germline V gene data show CDR1 as SGHDN and CDR2 as FVKESK. The chain's CDR3 is CASSQCFKISSYEQYF. The CDR3 DNA sequence: TGTGCCAGCAGCCAGTGTTTTAAAATTAGCTCCTACGAGCAGTACTTC.

This clone is a singleton in its sample. The chain couples TRBV5-1 to TRBJ2-1, with 9 bases identical to TRBD2. This CDR3 is 16 amino acids long. With V trimmed by 4 bases and J by 0 bases, 5 bases remained unmatched. From germline, CDR1 is SGHRS and CDR2 YFSETQ. CDR3 loop: CASSDDSGSSYNEQFF. Written as DNA, the CDR3 is TGCGCCAGCAGCGATGATAGCGGGAGCTCCTACAATGAGCAGTTCTTC.